These T cell receptor beta chains were read from a single sample in a study of cytomegalovirus exposure and HLA in healthy donors. TCRdb's copy holds only in-frame clones and misses some; the assay was immunoSEQ multiplex PCR. The sample holds tens of thousands of clones, under 80% seen once. Material: PBMCs. The receptor source for this set is a woman in her 50s in good health and CMV-seropositive. CDR3s include the opening cysteine and the closing phenylalanine or tryptophan. Fields, in order: clone size, J gene, V gene, D gene, CDR3 protein, CDR3 DNA. A D gene is named only where the DNA matches it firmly. Clone size appears in some rows only: once, few, many, or a class for an expanded clone.

size: few; J: TRBJ1-1; V: TRBV5-1; D: -; CDR3: CASSSRVGTEAFF; DNA: TGCGCCAGCAGCTCCAGGGTGGGCACTGAAGCTTTCTTT
size: -; J: TRBJ1-4; V: TRBV15; D: -; CDR3: CATSRDLGGAGEKLFF; DNA: TGTGCCACCAGCAGAGATCTGGGAGGGGCCGGTGAAAAACTGTTTTTT
size: few; J: TRBJ1-2; V: TRBV2; D: -; CDR3: CASSSGFDSGYTF; DNA: TGTGCCAGCAGTTCCGGGTTCGATAGCGGCTACACCTTC
size: -; J: TRBJ2-3; V: TRBV5-1; D: -; CDR3: CASSLERSDTQYF; DNA: TGCGCCAGCAGCTTGGAGCGGTCAGATACGCAGTATTTT
size: -; J: TRBJ1-2; V: TRBV19; D: TRBD1; CDR3: CASTRRETGAYPGYTF; DNA: TGTGCCAGTACGCGACGGGAGACAGGGGCCTATCCGGGCTACACCTTC
size: -; J: TRBJ2-5; V: TRBV5-1; D: TRBD2; CDR3: CASSPMGLAGKTQYF; DNA: TGCGCCAGCAGCCCTATGGGACTAGCGGGAAAGACCCAGTACTTC
size: -; J: TRBJ2-1; V: TRBV7-8; D: -; CDR3: CASSPRRVNPRFF; DNA: TGTGCCAGCAGCCCCCGCCGGGTCAACCCGCGGTTCTTC
size: few; J: TRBJ2-5; V: TRBV11-3; D: -; CDR3: CASSLWGPGEGTQYF; DNA: TGTGCCAGCAGCTTATGGGGACCAGGGGAAGGGACCCAGTACTTC
size: -; J: TRBJ1-4; V: TRBV7-9; D: -; CDR3: CSSSLQGGKLFF; DNA: TGTTCCAGCAGCCTACAAGGGGGTAAACTGTTTTTT
size: -; J: TRBJ2-7; V: TRBV6-1; D: -; CDR3: CASSVRTGEQYF; DNA: TGTGCCAGCAGCGTACGGACGGGAGAGCAGTACTTC
size: -; J: TRBJ2-2; V: TRBV5-1; D: -; CDR3: CASSLASTHAGELFF; DNA: TGCGCCAGCAGCTTAGCAAGCACGCATGCCGGGGAGCTGTTTTTT
size: -; J: TRBJ2-7; V: TRBV7-9; D: -; CDR3: CASSLTSSREQYF; DNA: TGTGCCAGCAGCTTAACTTCGTCGAGGGAGCAGTACTTC
size: -; J: TRBJ2-5; V: TRBV6-4; D: -; CDR3: CASSDSGGVGETQYF; DNA: TGTGCCAGCAGTGACTCCGGAGGGGTCGGGGAGACCCAGTACTTC
size: -; J: TRBJ1-2; V: TRBV30; D: -; CDR3: CAAPREGDGYTF; DNA: TGTGCCGCCCCTCGTGAAGGGGATGGCTACACCTTC
size: -; J: TRBJ2-5; V: TRBV5-6; D: TRBD1; CDR3: CASSSTGGGETQYF; DNA: TGTGCCAGCAGCTCCACAGGGGGCGGAGAGACCCAGTACTTC
size: -; J: TRBJ2-5; V: TRBV15; D: -; CDR3: CATSRVVTRQYF; DNA: TGTGCCACCAGCAGAGTCGTCACTAGACAGTACTTC
size: -; J: TRBJ1-3; V: TRBV5-6; D: TRBD1; CDR3: CASSLRDRTSGNTIYF; DNA: TGTGCCAGCAGTCTTCGGGACAGGACCTCTGGAAACACCATATATTTT
size: -; J: TRBJ1-6; V: TRBV10-3; D: TRBD1; CDR3: CAIREDRGRRSPLHF; DNA: TGTGCCATCAGGGAAGACAGGGGGCGAAGATCACCCCTCCACTTT
size: -; J: TRBJ2-1; V: TRBV2; D: TRBD2; CDR3: CASSHRTSGFNEQFF; DNA: TGTGCCAGCAGCCATAGGACTAGCGGGTTCAATGAGCAGTTCTTC
size: -; J: TRBJ1-2; V: TRBV2; D: -; CDR3: CASTLSETEVGYTF; DNA: TGTGCCAGCACCCTCTCCGAGACAGAGGTGGGCTACACCTTC
size: -; J: TRBJ1-1; V: TRBV5-4; D: -; CDR3: CASSSPRNMNTEAFF; DNA: TGTGCCAGCAGCTCACCCAGGAACATGAACACTGAAGCTTTCTTT
size: -; J: TRBJ1-2; V: TRBV19; D: -; CDR3: CASSIDGGGINYGYTF; DNA: TGTGCCAGTAGTATAGATGGAGGAGGAATTAACTATGGCTACACCTTC
size: -; J: TRBJ1-4; V: TRBV6-5; D: TRBD1; CDR3: CASSLGGADPKF; DNA: TGTGCCAGCAGTTTAGGGGGCGCAGATCCTAAGTTT
size: -; J: TRBJ2-2; V: TRBV14; D: TRBD2; CDR3: CASSPGLERELFF; DNA: TGTGCCAGCAGCCCAGGACTAGAAAGGGAGCTGTTTTTT
size: once; J: TRBJ2-2; V: TRBV9; D: -; CDR3: CASSASGGPNTGELFF; DNA: TGTGCCAGCAGCGCCTCAGGGGGGCCGAACACCGGGGAGCTGTTTTTT
size: -; J: TRBJ1-2; V: TRBV11-2; D: TRBD1; CDR3: CASSLGHGTGKSGYTF; DNA: TGTGCCAGCAGCTTAGGCCACGGGACAGGGAAAAGTGGCTACACCTTC
size: -; J: TRBJ2-7; V: TRBV29-1; D: TRBD2; CDR3: CSVWLAGLYEQYF; DNA: TGCAGCGTTTGGCTAGCGGGACTCTACGAGCAGTACTTC
size: -; J: TRBJ1-5; V: TRBV13; D: -; CDR3: CASRRQVHNQPQHF; DNA: TGTGCCAGCAGAAGACAGGTCCACAATCAGCCCCAGCATTTT
size: -; J: TRBJ2-4; V: TRBV9; D: TRBD1; CDR3: CASSVEGQGWRNIQYF; DNA: TGTGCCAGCAGCGTAGAAGGACAGGGGTGGAGAAACATTCAGTACTTC
size: few; J: TRBJ2-1; V: TRBV5-6; D: -; CDR3: CASSLVRGRQFF; DNA: TGTGCCAGCAGCTTGGTTCGCGGAAGACAGTTCTTC
size: -; J: TRBJ2-1; V: TRBV4-1; D: -; CDR3: CASSPTGTLQFF; DNA: TGCGCCAGCAGCCCTACCGGGACATTACAGTTCTTC
size: -; J: TRBJ2-3; V: TRBV5-1; D: TRBD2; CDR3: CASSLGIGTSGGASPYF; DNA: TGCGCCAGCAGCTTGGGTATTGGGACTAGCGGGGGGGCCTCTCCGTATTTT
size: once; J: TRBJ1-1; V: TRBV19; D: TRBD1; CDR3: CASTDQGDTEAFF; DNA: TGTGCCAGTACTGACCAGGGGGACACTGAAGCTTTCTTT
size: -; J: TRBJ2-2; V: TRBV6-6; D: -; CDR3: CASSYPSSVTGELFF; DNA: TGTGCCAGCAGTTACCCAAGCTCGGTAACCGGGGAGCTGTTTTTT
size: once; J: TRBJ2-4; V: TRBV6-1; D: -; CDR3: CASRLQGGGNIQYF; DNA: TGTGCCAGCAGACTACAGGGTGGGGGAAACATTCAGTACTTC
size: -; J: TRBJ1-1; V: TRBV11-2; D: -; CDR3: CASSFGGGYTEAFF; DNA: TGTGCCAGCAGCTTTGGTGGGGGGTATACTGAAGCTTTCTTT
size: -; J: TRBJ1-6; V: TRBV5-4; D: TRBD1; CDR3: CASSHRGQDSPLHF; DNA: TGTGCCAGCAGCCACAGGGGGCAGGATTCACCCCTCCACTTT
size: -; J: TRBJ2-3; V: TRBV10-1; D: TRBD2; CDR3: CASQRGLGGDTQYF; DNA: TGCGCCAGTCAGCGGGGGCTAGGGGGAGATACGCAGTATTTT
size: -; J: TRBJ2-2; V: TRBV7-3; D: TRBD2; CDR3: CASSPISLGLAGGINTGELFF; DNA: TGTGCCAGCAGCCCAATCTCACTCGGACTAGCGGGGGGTATAAACACCGGGGAGCTGTTTTTT
size: -; J: TRBJ1-1; V: TRBV9; D: -; CDR3: CASSPSEGKVEAFF; DNA: TGTGCCAGCAGCCCCTCTGAGGGAAAGGTTGAAGCTTTCTTT
size: few; J: TRBJ1-2; V: TRBV9; D: -; CDR3: CASSGGGGNYGYTF; DNA: TGTGCCAGCAGCGGGGGAGGGGGTAACTATGGCTACACCTTC
size: -; J: TRBJ2-5; V: TRBV6-1; D: -; CDR3: CATARGKEETQYF; DNA: TGTGCCACCGCACGAGGGAAAGAAGAGACCCAGTACTTC
size: few; J: TRBJ2-3; V: TRBV5-1; D: -; CDR3: CASSSSDTQYF; DNA: TGCGCCAGCAGCTCCTCAGATACGCAGTATTTT
size: -; J: TRBJ2-5; V: TRBV27; D: TRBD1; CDR3: CASSFGGQQETQYF; DNA: TGTGCCAGCAGTTTTGGGGGACAGCAAGAGACCCAGTACTTC
size: few; J: TRBJ1-6; V: TRBV2; D: TRBD1; CDR3: CASTTDRGYNSPLHF; DNA: TGTGCCAGCACAACGGACAGGGGCTATAATTCACCCCTCCACTTT
size: -; J: TRBJ1-2; V: TRBV19; D: -; CDR3: CASSITRLQTYGYTF; DNA: TGTGCCAGTAGTATAACTCGGTTACAGACCTATGGCTACACCTTC
size: once; J: TRBJ2-2; V: TRBV9; D: -; CDR3: CASSPSGGLAVNTGELFF; DNA: TGTGCCAGCAGCCCTAGTGGGGGGTTAGCGGTGAACACCGGGGAGCTGTTTTTT